These 12 T cell receptor beta chains were sequenced from one sample in a study of T cell responses to AZD1222 COVID-19 vaccine. Method: immunoSEQ multiplex PCR; TCRdb's copy keeps in-frame clones and lacks some. Of around 140,000 clones listed, 85% are singletons. The sequenced sample was peripheral blood, obtained 28 days after the second dose of the MenACWY control vaccine. The receptors were gathered from an adult who received the MenACWY meningococcal vaccine as a control.

This clone occurred once. This chain joins TRBV9 and TRBJ2-7, with D perhaps being TRBD1 or TRBD2 (7 bases each). Trimming took 4 bases from V and 5 from J, leaving 25 bases between them. This CDR3 has 17 amino acids. CDR1 and CDR2 (germline): SGDLS, YYNGEE. The CDR3 loop is CASSLNPTGAGVHEQYV. The CDR3 DNA is TGTGCCAGCAGCCTCAATCCTACAGGGGCGGGGGTCCACGAGCAGTACGTC.

The rearrangement joins TRBV3-1 (or the pseudogene TRBV3-2) to TRBJ1-1; 9 bases are shared with TRBD1. Germline V gene data show CDR1 as LGHDT and CDR2 as YNNKEL (reference sequence). The V and J ends lost 3 bases and 2 bases, in that order; junction bases with no gene match: 4. The CDR3 sequence is 15 residues long. DNA of the CDR3: TGTGCCAGCAGCCACTCGGACAGGGGAAACACTGAAGCTTTCTTT. Translated, it gives CASSHSDRGNTEAFF.

The gene calls are TRBV18 and TRBJ2-3; D is possibly TRBD1 (8 bases). Germline values: CDR1 KGHSH, CDR2 LQKENI. The V end was cut by 4 bases, the J end by 0 bases, with 14 bases between. There are 16 residues in the CDR3. This CDR3 is CASSRDRRESTDTQYF. CDR3 DNA: TGTGCCAGCTCACGGGACAGGCGGGAGAGCACAGATACGCAGTATTTT.

The chain is built from TRBV7-8 and TRBJ2-7; D is possibly TRBD1 (6 bases). Per the germline V gene, CDR1 is SGHVS and CDR2 is FQNEAQ. With 5 bases removed from V and 4 bases from J, the gap between germline ends came to 18 bases. The CDR3 totals 15 residues. CDR3: CASSPSQGFGYEQYV. For the CDR3, the DNA is TGTGCCAGCAGCCCAAGCCAGGGGTTTGGGTACGAGCAGTACGTC.

The J gene is TRBJ2-1, the V gene TRBV3-1 (or the pseudogene TRBV3-2); possibly TRBD1 or TRBD2 for D (5 bases each). V was trimmed by 1 base and J by 8 bases, leaving 6 bases between them. The germline gives CDR1 LGHDT, CDR2 YNNKEL (reference sequence). CDR3 length: 12 amino acids. CDR3 amino acids: CASSQGGHEQFF. In DNA form, the CDR3 reads TGTGCCAGCAGCCAAGGGGGACATGAGCAGTTCTTC.

V gene TRBV6-4 combines with J gene TRBJ1-1; TRBD1 might be the D (5 bases). V shed 7 bases and J shed 11 bases, with 17 bases lying between them. This CDR3 spans 12 amino acids. In germline, CDR1 is MRHNA, CDR2 SNTAGT. DNA of the CDR3: TGTGCCAGCAAAAACCTCCAGGGTCGGGCTTTCTTT. This sequence encodes CASKNLQGRAFF.

V and J are TRBV27 and TRBJ1-6, with 9 bases that match TRBD1. V was pared by 7 bases and J by 10 bases, with 8 bases of the junction left unmatched. The CDR3 loop spans 14 amino acids. Germline loops: CDR1 MNHEY, CDR2 SMNVEV (reference sequence). In nucleotides, the CDR3 is TGTGCCAGCACCCGGACAGGGGTAGGATCACCCCTCCACTTT. Translation: CASTRTGVGSPLHF.

V gene TRBV19 combines with J gene TRBJ2-7; TRBD1 might be the D (6 bases). The V gene lost 3 bases and the J gene lost 0 bases, with 15 bases spanning the gap. Germline V CDR1 and CDR2: LNHDA, SQIVND (reference sequence). The CDR3 covers 16 residues. In nucleotides, the CDR3 is TGTGCCAGTAGTATGAAGTGGACAGTTTTCTCCTACGAGCAGTACTTC. The encoded protein is CASSMKWTVFSYEQYF.

This chain uses TRBV7-6 with TRBJ2-1; 8 bases are a match to TRBD1. Trimming cost V 6 bases and J 0 bases; bases outside gene matches: 4. The CDR3 consists of 15 residues. Germline V gene data show CDR1 as SGHVS and CDR2 as FNYEAQ. The CDR3 bases are TGTGCCAGCAGACCCGGGACAGGCTCCTACAATGAGCAGTTCTTC. It encodes CASRPGTGSYNEQFF.

The chain recombines TRBV9 with TRBJ1-1; 7 bases align to TRBD1. The CDR3 spans 15 residues. The V gene end was trimmed by 2 bases and the J gene end by 6 bases; junction bases not matched to a gene: 10. Germline values: CDR1 SGDLS, CDR2 YYNGEE. The CDR3 here is CASSVRPQGQAEAFF. CDR3 sequence (DNA): TGTGCCAGCAGCGTTCGTCCACAGGGGCAGGCTGAAGCTTTCTTT.

The chain couples TRBV6-5 to TRBJ2-7, with 9 bases matching TRBD2. The CDR3 loop spans 14 amino acids. Germline V gene lookup returns CDR1 MNHEY and CDR2 SVGAGI. Losses at the gene ends were 6 bases for V and 3 bases for J; bases not matched to a gene: 6. In DNA, the CDR3 is TGTGCCAGCAGGCGGGCAGCGGGGGGCTACGAGCAGTACGTC. Its translation: CASRRAAGGYEQYV.

The rearrangement links TRBV5-1 to TRBJ2-3, with D possibly TRBD2 on 5 matching bases. Germline CDR1 reads SGHRS; CDR2 reads YFSETQ. The CDR3 consists of 14 residues. Trimming stripped 7 bases from V and 1 base from J, with 13 bases between. In nucleotides, the CDR3 is TGCGCCAGCTCCGGGGAGAGGGGCACAGATACGCAGTATTTT. Translated: CASSGERGTDTQYF.